The rows below give T cell receptor beta chains drawn from one sample of a study of early T cells in non-severe SARS-CoV-2 infection. TCRdb re-called the 5' RACE reads with MiXCR, one entry per CDR3 protein. The sample includes about 63,000 distinct CDR3 sequences, roughly 13% of them seen just once. Sequences were obtained from whole blood. The receptors shown here come from an adult who was a healthcare worker with PCR-confirmed SARS-CoV-2 infection or an uninfected control (not recorded which). CDR3s include the opening cysteine and the closing phenylalanine or tryptophan. A D gene is named only where the DNA matches it firmly. Expanded clones are given a class, and other clones once, few, many or no size at all.

>TRBV6-2/TRBV6-3|NA|many|TRBJ1-2
CASSYGAIYGYTF
TGTGCCAGCAGTTACGGGGCCATCTATGGCTACACCTTC
>TRBV27|NA|few|TRBJ2-7
CASSVNRVAGEQYF
TGTGCCAGCAGCGTCAACAGGGTAGCGGGTGAGCAGTACTTC
>TRBV3-1|TRBD2|few|TRBJ2-3
CASSQDPSGGGTDTQYF
TGTGCCAGCAGCCAAGATCCGAGCGGGGGTGGCACAGATACGCAGTATTTT
>TRBV6-5|TRBD1|NA|TRBJ1-1
CASRRDRGRNTEAFF
TGTGCCAGCAGGCGGGACAGGGGGCGGAACACTGAAGCTTTCTTT
>TRBV20-1|NA|many|TRBJ1-6
CSAPGLALDSYNSPLHF
TGCAGTGCTCCCGGGCTAGCTCTGGACTCCTATAATTCACCCCTCCACTTT
>TRBV4-2|NA|many|TRBJ1-1
CASSQSADSPNTEAFF
TGTGCCAGCAGCCAATCCGCGGACAGCCCGAACACTGAAGCTTTCTTT
>TRBV7-9|NA|many|TRBJ1-3
CASTLGQSSGNTIYF
TGTGCCAGCACCCTAGGACAGAGCTCTGGAAACACCATATATTTT
>TRBV7-9|NA|many|TRBJ1-1
CASSLDMNTEAFF
TGTGCCAGCAGCTTAGACATGAACACTGAAGCTTTCTTT
>TRBV29-1|NA|NA|TRBJ2-5
CSINSQEETQYF
TGCAGCATTAACAGCCAGGAAGAGACCCAGTACTTC
>TRBV7-2|TRBD2|NA|TRBJ2-3
CASSQRTSGGTDTQYF
TGTGCCAGCAGCCAAAGGACTAGCGGGGGGACAGATACGCAGTATTTT
>TRBV7-2|NA|few|TRBJ2-2
CASSYHGGGTGELFF
TGTGCCAGCAGCTATCACGGCGGTGGCACCGGGGAGCTGTTTTTT
>TRBV12-5|NA|many|TRBJ2-5
CASADLPAEETQYF
TGTGCTAGTGCTGATCTACCTGCGGAAGAGACCCAGTACTTC
>TRBV9|TRBD1|NA|TRBJ2-5
CASSPGTGGETQYF
TGTGCCAGCAGCCCTGGGACAGGAGGAGAGACCCAGTACTTC
>TRBV4-1|NA|few|TRBJ2-1
CASSQDPGVNEQFF
TGCGCCAGCAGCCAAGATCCAGGGGTCAATGAGCAGTTCTTC
>TRBV30|NA|NA|TRBJ1-4
CAWSHNSGTSIVYGKLFF
TGTGCCTGGAGCCACAACTCCGGGACAAGCATCGTATATGGAAAACTGTTTTTT
>TRBV5-1|TRBD1|few|TRBJ2-3
CASSWGTGISTDTQYF
TGCGCCAGCAGCTGGGGGACAGGAATAAGCACAGATACGCAGTATTTT
>TRBV29-1|NA|many|TRBJ1-4
CSVGGVEGKLFF
TGCAGCGTTGGAGGGGTGGAAGGAAAACTGTTTTTT
>TRBV5-5|NA|few|TRBJ2-3
CASSSQATDTQYF
TGTGCCAGCAGCTCCCAGGCCACAGATACGCAGTATTTT
>TRBV7-9|TRBD1|few|TRBJ2-7
CASSSPGQGTYEQYF
TGTGCCAGCAGCTCACCGGGACAGGGCACCTACGAGCAGTACTTC
>TRBV6-4|TRBD2|many|TRBJ2-2
CASSEASGGLGELFF
TGTGCCAGCAGTGAGGCTAGCGGGGGCCTCGGGGAGCTGTTTTTT
>TRBV14|NA|many|TRBJ1-1
CASSIRDIPPEAFF
TGTGCCAGCAGCATCCGGGACATCCCTCCTGAAGCTTTCTTT
>TRBV4-1|NA|NA|TRBJ1-4
CASSQAESLGSNEKLFF
TGCGCCAGCAGCCAAGCTGAGTCCCTGGGGTCGAATGAAAAACTGTTTTTT
>TRBV4-1|NA|NA|TRBJ2-7
CASSPTRGDEQYF
TGCGCCAGCAGCCCGACCCGGGGCGACGAGCAGTACTTC
>TRBV6-5|NA|few|TRBJ2-5
CASSPAGSAQETQYF
TGTGCCAGCAGTCCCGCGGGGTCGGCACAAGAGACCCAGTACTTC
>TRBV19|NA|NA|TRBJ2-5
CASSRGPKETQYF
TGTGCCAGTAGTCGGGGGCCTAAAGAGACCCAGTACTTC
>TRBV19|TRBD2|few|TRBJ2-1
CASSERGVLRNEQFF
TGTGCCAGTAGTGAGCGGGGGGTTTTGAGGAATGAGCAGTTCTTC
>TRBV18|NA|many|TRBJ1-2
CASSSSLGGLTYGYTF
TGTGCCAGCAGCTCCTCTCTGGGGGGCCTAACCTATGGCTACACCTTC
>TRBV2|NA|many|TRBJ1-6
CASSEGGALTDNSPLHF
TGTGCCAGCAGTGAAGGTGGGGCTTTGACGGATAATTCACCCCTCCACTTT
>TRBV18|NA|many|TRBJ1-5
CASSSRERQPQHF
TGTGCCAGCTCATCCAGGGAACGCCAGCCCCAGCATTTT
>TRBV6-2/TRBV6-3|NA|many|TRBJ2-2
CASSYSRVGTGELFF
TGTGCCAGCAGTTACTCGAGGGTCGGCACCGGGGAGCTGTTTTTT
>TRBV7-8|NA|NA|TRBJ2-2
CASSLSPGARTGELFF
TGTGCCAGCAGCTTATCCCCGGGGGCCCGCACCGGGGAGCTGTTTTTT
>TRBV6-1|TRBD1|many|TRBJ2-5
CASSLRQGPETQYF
TGTGCCAGCAGTCTACGACAGGGACCCGAGACCCAGTACTTC
>TRBV7-2|TRBD2|many|TRBJ2-7
CASSFRSGVAYEQYF
TGTGCCAGCAGCTTCCGAAGCGGGGTGGCCTACGAGCAGTACTTC
>TRBV10-3|TRBD1|many|TRBJ1-6
CAISEYAGGSYNSPLHF
TGTGCCATCAGTGAATATGCAGGGGGCTCCTATAATTCACCCCTCCACTTT
>TRBV19|TRBD1|few|TRBJ2-7
CASSATTGTGGGEQYF
TGTGCCAGTAGTGCAACAACCGGGACAGGGGGCGGCGAGCAGTACTTC
>TRBV10-3|NA|NA|TRBJ1-1
CAISGRDYANTEAFF
TGTGCCATCAGTGGCCGGGATTATGCGAACACTGAAGCTTTCTTT
>TRBV7-6|NA|NA|TRBJ2-5
CASSPSGSLQETQYF
TGTGCCAGCAGCCCATCAGGAAGCCTTCAAGAGACCCAGTACTTC
>TRBV6-5|NA|many|TRBJ2-6
CASSYSGANVLTF
TGTGCCAGCAGTTATTCTGGGGCCAACGTCCTGACTTTC